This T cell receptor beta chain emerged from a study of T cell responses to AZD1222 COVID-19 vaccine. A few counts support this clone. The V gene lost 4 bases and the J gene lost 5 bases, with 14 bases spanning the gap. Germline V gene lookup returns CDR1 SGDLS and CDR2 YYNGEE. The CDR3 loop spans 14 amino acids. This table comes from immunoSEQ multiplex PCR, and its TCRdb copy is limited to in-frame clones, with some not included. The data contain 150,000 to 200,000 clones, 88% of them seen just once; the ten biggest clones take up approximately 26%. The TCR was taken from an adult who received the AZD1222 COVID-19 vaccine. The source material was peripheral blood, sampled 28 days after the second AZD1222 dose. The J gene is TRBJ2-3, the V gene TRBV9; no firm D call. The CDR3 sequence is CASSLSILLDTQYF. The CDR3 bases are TGTGCCAGCAGCTTATCAATCTTACTAGATACGCAGTATTTT.